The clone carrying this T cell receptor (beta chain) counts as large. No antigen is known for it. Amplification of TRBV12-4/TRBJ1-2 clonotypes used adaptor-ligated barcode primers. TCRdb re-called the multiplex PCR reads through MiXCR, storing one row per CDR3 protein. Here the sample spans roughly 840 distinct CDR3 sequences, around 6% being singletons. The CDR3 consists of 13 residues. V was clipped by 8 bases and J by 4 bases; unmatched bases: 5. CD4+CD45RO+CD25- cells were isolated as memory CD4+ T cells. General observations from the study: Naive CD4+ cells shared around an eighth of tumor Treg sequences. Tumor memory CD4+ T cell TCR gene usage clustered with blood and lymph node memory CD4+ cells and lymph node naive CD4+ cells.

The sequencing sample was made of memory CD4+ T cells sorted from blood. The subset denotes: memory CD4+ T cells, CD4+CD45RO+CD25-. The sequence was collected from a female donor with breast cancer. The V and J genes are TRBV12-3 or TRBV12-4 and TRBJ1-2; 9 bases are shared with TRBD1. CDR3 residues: CASGRDRAYGYTF. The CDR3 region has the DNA TGTGCCAGCGGTCGGGACAGGGCCTATGGCTACACCTTC.